Reported below is one T cell receptor (beta chain). Its antigen is unknown. Assay used: immunoSEQ multiplex PCR; TCRdb lists only in-frame clones, some missing. The sample yields tens of thousands of clones, approximately 91% seen once. There are 16 residues in the CDR3. Germline-derived CDR1 and CDR2 are MNHEY and SMNVEV (reference sequence). Unmatched junction bases numbered 8, after V lost 1 base and J lost 6 bases. The sample comes from a study of T cell responses to AZD1222 COVID-19 vaccine. Study-wide results and limits: Vaccine-associated CD4 TCRs ranged over spike, dominating at 160-218 and 743-854. White British donors predominated, females outnumbered males, and clonal diversity was possibly underestimated.

The receptor comes from an adult in good health. The sample was peripheral blood, taken on day 0 of AZD1222 vaccination. The chain is built from TRBV27 and TRBJ1-2, with TRBD1 matching over 10 bases. For the CDR3, the DNA is TGTGCCAGCAGTTTATTGGGACAGGGGAGTTATGATGGCTACACCTTC. Its translation: CASSLLGQGSYDGYTF.